Shown below are 23 T cell receptor beta chains from a single sample sequenced in a study of T cells in Graves' hyperthyroidism and ophthalmopathy. Authors of the study amplified TCR beta CDR3 regions from RNA transcripts. The HTBI primer set served for first-round RT-PCR of the TCR CDR3. Each CDR3 protein gets one entry after TCRdb re-called the multiplex PCR reads with MiXCR. The sample lists approximately 480,000 distinct CDR3 sequences; less than 25% were seen once. The sequenced material came from blood. These receptors were collected from a man aged 18 to 29 with Graves' hyperthyroidism.

The table lists this clonotype with many counts. V gene TRBV12-3 or TRBV12-4 combines with J gene TRBJ1-3; D gene unclear. The V end lost 2 bases, the J end lost 0 bases, and 8 bases lay between the germline ends. The CDR3 totals 15 residues. CDR3 nucleotides: TGTGCCAGCAGTTTACTTTCCGGCTCTGGAAACACCATATATTTT. Its protein is CASSLLSGSGNTIYF.

The V call is TRBV20-1, the J call TRBJ2-5; unclear D gene. The CDR3 has 16 residues. Germline-derived CDR1 and CDR2 are DFQATT and SNEGSKA (reference sequence). V lost 3 bases, J lost 0 bases, and 17 bases lay in between. The CDR3 loop reads CSASTRTEPYQETQYF. CDR3 bases: TGCAGTGCTAGCACTCGCACGGAACCGTACCAAGAGACCCAGTACTTC.

This clonotype was seen a few times. This may be a read error, as it is one base from a much larger clone. The chain carries TRBV29-1 and TRBJ2-7, with 10 bases identical to TRBD1. This CDR3 spans 13 amino acids. Looked up from germline, CDR1 is SQVTM and CDR2 is ANQGSEA. CDR3 region: CCVVGQGLGKQYF. The CDR3 region has the DNA TGCTGCGTTGTGGGACAGGGGCTGGGCAAGCAGTACTTC.

In the case of this clonotype: Just one base apart from a much larger clone, this may be a read error. The V gene is TRBV2, the J gene TRBJ1-6; D is unresolved. CDR1 and CDR2 from the germline V gene are SNHLY and FYNNEI. The CDR3 spans 15 residues. Trimming cost V 7 bases and J 10 bases, with 20 bases left between them. CDR3 sequence reads: CASTGIEVRKSPLHF. The CDR3 DNA reads as TGTGCCAGCACCGGGATAGAGGTGCGGAAGTCACCCCTCCACTTT.

This clonotype appeared many times. V usage is TRBV28 and J usage is TRBJ2-7, with 10 bases identical to TRBD2. Germline V gene data show CDR1 as MDHEN and CDR2 as SYDVKM. CDR3 length: 13 amino acids. V lost 8 bases, J lost 3 bases, and 4 bases stayed unmatched. This chain's CDR3 is CASRTSGIYEQYF. The CDR3 DNA reads TGTGCCAGCCGGACTAGCGGAATCTACGAGCAGTACTTC.

V is TRBV19 and J is TRBJ1-2; tentative D call: TRBD1 (5 bases). The CDR3 runs 17 residues. Germline assignment: CDR1 LNHDA and CDR2 SQIVND (reference sequence). The V gene lost 2 bases and the J gene lost 3 bases, with 19 bases spanning the gap. CDR3 in amino acids: CASSIRRQRTFHYGYTF. CDR3 nucleotides: TGTGCCAGTAGTATACGGAGACAGCGAACTTTTCACTATGGCTACACCTTC.

The CDR3 sequence is CASSQPGRDYEQYF. The CDR3 DNA sequence: TGCGCCAGCAGCCAGCCAGGAAGGGACTACGAGCAGTACTTC. The V call is TRBV4-1, the J call TRBJ2-7, with D hard to call. The CDR3 consists of 14 residues. V was shortened by 3 bases and J by 3 bases, with 12 bases between the two germline ends. Per germline, CDR1 MGHRA and CDR2 YSYEKL.

This clonotype was picked up many times. V usage is TRBV7-9 and J usage is TRBJ2-7; tentatively, D is TRBD1 or TRBD2 (5 bases each). CDR3 length: 14 residues. Trimming removed 10 bases at V and 2 bases at J, with 18 bases between. The germline V gene encodes CDR1 SEHNR and CDR2 FQNEAQ (reference sequence). CDR3 sequence reads: CAIDFRDGAYEQYF. The CDR3 region has the DNA TGTGCCATCGATTTCCGGGACGGAGCCTACGAGCAGTACTTC.

The chain couples TRBV7-9 to TRBJ2-7, with D possibly matching TRBD1 (5 bases). The V and J ends lost 0 bases and 2 bases respectively, with 8 bases between them. The germline V gene has CDR1 SEHNR and CDR2 FQNEAQ (reference sequence). This CDR3 is 14 amino acids long. The CDR3 protein is CASSLARVPYEQYF. The CDR3 DNA reads as TGTGCCAGCAGCTTAGCCAGGGTACCCTACGAGCAGTACTTC.

This clonotype appeared many times. This chain uses TRBV28 with TRBJ2-7; 10 bases line up with TRBD1. This CDR3 is built from 14 residues. Per germline, CDR1 MDHEN and CDR2 SYDVKM. The V gene end was trimmed by 4 bases and the J gene end by 5 bases; junction bases not matched to a gene: 5. The CDR3 loop is CASSYGTGVDEQYF. The DNA for the CDR3 is TGTGCCAGCAGTTATGGGACAGGGGTCGACGAGCAGTACTTC.

The chain uses TRBV6-2 or TRBV6-3 and TRBJ2-7; 10 positions agree with TRBD2. The CDR3 has 14 amino acids. Germline CDR1 is MNHEY and CDR2 is SVGEGT. V dropped 2 bases and J dropped 5; count of bases not matched to a gene: 3. CDR3 residues: CASSYGLAADEQYF. The CDR3 DNA reads TGTGCCAGCAGTTACGGACTAGCGGCGGACGAGCAGTACTTC.

This clonotype was counted between two and nine times. The rearrangement links TRBV5-1 to TRBJ1-1; maybe TRBD1 (6 bases). The CDR3 totals 15 residues. The germline V and J ends were trimmed by 4 bases and 1 base, with 14 bases remaining between them. CDR1 and CDR2 from the germline V gene are SGHRS and YFSETQ. Here the CDR3 reads CASSRGGRANTEAFF. CDR3 in DNA: TGCGCCAGCAGCCGGGGGGGGCGGGCGAACACTGAAGCTTTCTTT.

This clonotype was seen repeatedly, ten times or more. V and J are TRBV12-3 or TRBV12-4 and TRBJ1-2, with D possibly matching TRBD1 (5 bases). Trimming left V 8 bases short and J 0 bases short, with 13 bases between. The CDR3 totals 14 residues. CDR3 DNA: TGTGCCAGCGCCCCGGGGCTCTCTAACTATGGCTACACCTTC. The encoded protein is CASAPGLSNYGYTF.

The chain joins TRBV6-1 to TRBJ2-2; 12 nucleotides align to TRBD2. Per the germline V gene, CDR1 is MNHNS and CDR2 is SASEGT. Trimming at V came to 5 bases and at J to 4 bases, leaving 5 bases not matched to a gene. CDR3 length equals 16 residues. As DNA, the CDR3 is TGTGCCAGCAGTCCGGGACTAGCGGGTCTCACCGGGGAGCTGTTTTTT. It encodes CASSPGLAGLTGELFF.

The table lists this clonotype with many counts. This sequence joins TRBV12-3 or TRBV12-4 and TRBJ1-5, with a weak D call TRBD1 (6 bases). The CDR3 is made up of 14 amino acids. V lost 7 bases and J lost 7, with 17 bases in between. The CDR3: CASTTEGGRQPQHF. The CDR3 DNA is TGTGCCAGCACTACCGAGGGGGGGCGGCAGCCCCAGCATTTT.

This clonotype was observed a handful of times. The chain joins TRBV2 to TRBJ2-7, with D unresolved. The CDR3 is made up of 12 amino acids. CDR1 and CDR2 (germline): SNHLY, FYNNEI. V dropped 3 bases and J dropped 3 bases, with 6 bases sitting between them. CDR3 DNA sequence: TGTGCCAGCAGTGAGTCGTACTACGAGCAGTACTTC. Translation gives CASSESYYEQYF.

This clonotype has ten or more counts. V usage is TRBV3-1 and J usage is TRBJ2-5; possibly TRBD2 for D (5 bases). Germline V lookup: CDR1 LGHDT, CDR2 YNNKEL (reference sequence). Trimming stripped 1 base from V and 5 bases from J, with 11 bases between. This CDR3 is 14 amino acids long. In nucleotides, the CDR3 is TGTGCCAGCAGCCAAGTTGAGGCGGGTGAGACCCAGTACTTC. It translates to CASSQVEAGETQYF.

Ten or more counts support this clonotype. V and J are TRBV7-9 and TRBJ1-5; D unresolved. V lost 4 bases and J lost 6, with 10 bases in between. The CDR3 consists of 13 residues. CDR1 is SEHNR and CDR2 is FQNEAQ in the germline V gene (reference sequence). The CDR3 is CASSSREGQPQHF. In DNA, the CDR3 is TGTGCCAGCAGCTCCCGGGAAGGTCAGCCCCAGCATTTT.

This clonotype has a count of ten or more. The chain uses TRBV24-1 and TRBJ2-5, with D unresolved. This CDR3 is built from 13 residues. The V gene lost 0 bases and the J gene lost 2 bases, with 3 bases spanning the gap. Germline values: CDR1 KGHDR, CDR2 SFDVKD. CDR3 DNA: TGTGCCACCAGTGATTTGCAACAAGAGACCCAGTACTTC. It translates to CATSDLQQETQYF.

This clonotype was counted ten times or more. The V call is TRBV11-2, the J call TRBJ2-5; no reliable D call. The germline V and J ends were trimmed by 3 bases and 4 bases, with 15 bases remaining between them. Germline loops: CDR1 SGHAT, CDR2 FQNNGV. The CDR3 is 15 amino acids. For the CDR3, the DNA is TGTGCCAGCAGCTTTAGTATCGGCAGACGAGAGACCCAGTACTTC. Its protein product is CASSFSIGRRETQYF.

In its sample, this clonotype was seen many times. The gene calls are TRBV28 and TRBJ1-1, with D tentatively TRBD1 (5 bases). Germline loops: CDR1 MDHEN, CDR2 SYDVKM. The CDR3 contains 12 residues. V lost 3 bases to trimming and J lost 11 bases, with 13 bases between them. The CDR3 here is CASSLDQGVAFF. CDR3 bases: TGTGCCAGCAGTTTGGACCAGGGCGTCGCTTTCTTT.

This clonotype occurred a few times. The chain links TRBV7-9 to TRBJ1-2, with D unresolved. V lost 1 base to trimming and J lost 4 bases, with 10 bases between them. CDR3 length equals 14 residues. Germline values: CDR1 SEHNR, CDR2 FQNEAQ (reference sequence). The CDR3 region has the DNA TGTGCCAGCAGCTTAGAAGATGGTTCCTATGGCTACACCTTC. It specifies CASSLEDGSYGYTF.

This clonotype was found many times. The chain carries TRBV9 and TRBJ2-7; D might be TRBD1 (5 bases). CDR3 length equals 15 residues. Trimming left V 0 bases short and J 1 base short, with 11 bases between. CDR1 SGDLS and CDR2 YYNGEE come from the germline V gene. CDR3 coding DNA: TGTGCCAGCAGCGTAGCCACAGGCTCGTCCTACGAGCAGTACTTC. As protein: CASSVATGSSYEQYF.